The 11 T cell receptor beta chains below were found in one sample sequenced in a study of blood T cells in healthy people across ages. The use of a sample-barcoded 5' primer and a J-beta primer mix characterized a second PCR of about 6 to 12 cycles. TCRdb redid the calling of the 5' RACE reads with MiXCR, one entry per CDR3 protein. The sample holds roughly 1,500,000 distinct CDR3 sequences, roughly 30% seen once. Sequencing used blood. The receptors were sampled from a woman aged 25 to 39 in good health.

The chain couples TRBV18 to TRBJ2-3; 13 positions agree with TRBD2. J was trimmed by 4 bases and V by 2 bases; bases with no gene match: 6. The germline gives CDR1 KGHSH, CDR2 LQKENI. There are 17 residues in the CDR3. CDR3 in amino acids: CASSPETSGRVADTQYF. The CDR3 region has the DNA TGTGCCAGCTCACCAGAAACTAGCGGGAGGGTCGCAGATACGCAGTATTTT.

This sequence joins TRBV7-6 and TRBJ2-1, with 7 bases lining up with TRBD1. V lost 2 bases, J lost 8 bases, and 6 bases stayed unmatched. The CDR3 has 14 amino acids. Germline V gene data show CDR1 as SGHVS and CDR2 as FNYEAQ. The CDR3 coding sequence is TGTGCCAGCAGCTTAAGATTGGGACAGCATGAGCAGTTCTTC. Translated: CASSLRLGQHEQFF. Full variable domain (remainder filled in from reference TRBV7-6 and TRBJ2-1): GAGVSQSPRYKVTKRGQDVALRCDPISGHVSLYWYRQALGQGPEFLTYFNYEAQQDKSGLPNDRFSAERPEGSISTLTIQRTEQRDSAMYRCASSLRLGQHEQFFGPGTRLTVL.

This clonotype was recorded many times. This chain joins TRBV23-1 and TRBJ2-7; D may be TRBD1 (5 bases). TRBV23-1 is an ORF, with its function uncertain. V gave up 6 bases and J gave up 0 bases, with 9 bases separating them. The CDR3 contains 13 residues. The CDR3 loop reads CASSRGHSYEQYF. CDR3 DNA sequence: TGCGCCAGCAGCAGAGGACACTCCTACGAGCAGTACTTC.

The CDR3 DNA is TGTGCCAGCAGCCTGGGGGCAGCTCAACTTGGGGCCCAGTACTTC. It encodes CASSLGAAQLGAQYF. The rearrangement uses TRBV3-1 and TRBJ2-7, with D possibly TRBD1 on 6 matching bases. Germline CDR1 and CDR2: LGHDT and YNNKEL (reference sequence). This CDR3 has 15 amino acids. V was pared by 4 bases and J by 10 bases, with 23 bases between.

This clonotype was observed a few times. This chain joins TRBV6-2 or TRBV6-3 and TRBJ1-5; no clear D gene. The CDR3 runs 12 residues. The germline CDR1 and CDR2 sequences are MNHEY and SVGEGT. V was clipped by 2 bases and J by 5 bases, with 4 bases between them. The CDR3 bases are TGTGCCAGCAGTTACCGCCATCAGCCCCAGCATTTT. It encodes CASSYRHQPQHF.

The chain joins TRBV20-1 to TRBJ1-1; weak D call: TRBD1 (5 bases). CDR1 is DFQATT, CDR2 SNEGSKA, per germline (reference sequence). Trimming took off 3 bases at V and 9 bases at J, with 14 bases between the two ends. The CDR3 is 12 amino acids. The CDR3 nucleotides read TGCAGTGCTAGTTTCCAGGGCCATCAAGCTTTCTTT. As protein: CSASFQGHQAFF.

The chain recombines TRBV6-2 or TRBV6-3 with TRBJ2-7; D possibly corresponds to TRBD2 (6 bases). The V end was cut by 2 bases, the J end by 3 bases, with 14 bases between. The CDR3 runs to 15 residues. Germline-derived CDR1 and CDR2 are MNHEY and SVGEGT. The CDR3 region is CASSYAGSSFYEQYF. In DNA form, the CDR3 reads TGTGCCAGCAGTTACGCGGGATCTAGCTTCTACGAGCAGTACTTC.

This clonotype was detected a few times. This rearrangement joins TRBV20-1 to TRBJ2-7; possible D gene TRBD1, 6 bases. The CDR3 has 15 residues. CDR1 and CDR2 (germline): DFQATT, SNEGSKA (reference sequence). V shed 5 bases and J shed 2 bases, with 19 bases lying between them. The CDR3: CSAWGHQLRTYEQYF. The CDR3 DNA is TGCAGTGCTTGGGGGCATCAATTGAGGACCTACGAGCAGTACTTC.

The V gene is TRBV27, the J gene TRBJ2-3, with 9 bases fitting TRBD2. This CDR3 region has 17 residues. Looked up from germline, CDR1 is MNHEY and CDR2 is SMNVEV (reference sequence). The ends lost 5 bases at V and 5 bases at J; junction bases unmatched: 14. CDR3 in amino acids: CASSGRRAGGPQDTQYF. Here the CDR3 DNA reads TGTGCCAGCAGTGGACGGAGAGCGGGGGGCCCGCAAGATACGCAGTATTTT.

This clonotype was counted a few times. At one boundary the junction diverges from the germline segment, which might be a read error. The gene calls are TRBV20-1 and TRBJ1-6; the D gene is possibly TRBD1 (6 bases). CDR1 is DFQATT and CDR2 is SNEGSKA in the germline V gene (reference sequence). This CDR3 spans 16 amino acids. The CDR3 region is CSANRGATGYNSPLHF. The CDR3 DNA reads TGCAGTGCTAACCGGGGGGCGACGGGCTATAATTCACCCCTCCATTTT.

As concerns this clonotype: The junction shows a germline mismatch at one end, possibly a read error. The chain uses TRBV28 and TRBJ2-5, with TRBD1 matching over 9 bases. The CDR3 sequence is 14 residues long. Germline CDR1 is MDHEN and CDR2 is SYDVKM. DNA of the CDR3: TGTGCCGGCAGAGGCGGGGACAGGGCCTACAAGCAGTACTTC. Its protein product is CAGRGGDRAYKQYF.